This T cell receptor (beta chain) was obtained from a study of a mutant IDH1 vaccine in newly diagnosed glioma. Study overall: Vaccination was launched 4-6 weeks after radiotherapy alone, or with temozolomide cycles.

Some clones are missing from TCRdb's copy, which holds only in-frame ones; the method was immunoSEQ multiplex PCR. The repertoire holds 120,000 or so clones, with around 80% as singletons. Time point in this sample: week 11, during vaccination. A single vaccine dose contained 300 ug of mutant IDH1 20-mer peptide, and topical imiquimod was used with it. The astrocytomas were IDH1-mutant, ATRX-negative, and WHO grade 3 or 4. A remark on this clone: The antigen is not known.

The CDR3 has 15 amino acids. Germline CDR1 reads LNHDA; CDR2 reads SQIVND (reference sequence). V was cut by 4 bases and J by 3 bases, with 16 bases left in between. The chain carries TRBV19 and TRBJ2-7, with D possibly being TRBD2 (5 bases). This clonotype was sampled from a man aged 40-50 years with glioma. This sample comprised PBMCs, obtained from a glioma patient whose treatment included an IDH1 peptide vaccine. In DNA, the CDR3 is TGTGCCAGTAGTAATCGCCGAGGGCCCGACTACGAGCAGTACTTC. It specifies CASSNRRGPDYEQYF.